This TCR beta chain emerged from a study of glioma-infiltrating T cells after dendritic cell vaccination. Study findings and constraints: Higher pretreatment TIL content predicted longer progression-free time and survival.

Amplification used 60 V beta primers and 13 J beta primers. Profiling relied on immunoSEQ multiplex PCR, and the TCRdb table lists in-frame clones only, not all of them. The repertoire has about 50,000 clones, over 75% of them found once; the top ten carry 5.3%. As for time point: after dendritic cell vaccination, including at tumor progression/relapse. Fresh-frozen tumor tissue and more than two years of survival data were available for all. Blood PBMC samples: pre-vaccination, two weeks post third vaccination, and at tumor progression. On this clone: Its antigen is still unknown.

The sample consisted of blood, taken after dendritic cell vaccination. This sequence was found in a human donor with glioblastoma.

The chain's CDR3 is CASSQDGRENYGYTF. In DNA, the CDR3 is TGCGCCAGCAGCCAAGATGGCAGGGAAAACTATGGCTACACCTTC. The genes are TRBV4-1 and TRBJ1-2, with D possibly matching TRBD1 (5 bases). The CDR3 is 15 amino acids. V was cut by 0 bases and J by 2 bases, with 10 bases left in between. Germline assignment: CDR1 MGHRA and CDR2 YSYEKL.